This T cell receptor (beta chain) was identified in a study of beta chain features in type 1 diabetes. Study summary: Age, gender and cell yields were alike across patients and healthy donors. General study findings and limits: Naive, central memory and Treg TCRB repertoires seemed to resemble each other more closely in patients than they did in healthy donors. Type 1 diabetes patients had TCRB CDR3s that were shorter (moderately but significantly so) in all four CD4+ subsets. Cells with high TCR expression could be over-represented by cDNA sequencing.

Deletions cut 3 bases from V and 1 base from J, with 9 bases between. The germline CDR1 and CDR2 sequences are MDHEN and SYDVKM. The CDR3 extends over 14 amino acids. With regard to this clone: What it binds is not known.

Using CD45RO/CCR7/CD25/CD127/CD95/CD27, CD4+ naive, central memory, regulatory and stem cell-like memory cells were sorted. Reverse transcription of all isolated RNA meant that expressed TCRB transcripts were sequenced. Data came from immunoSEQ multiplex PCR; TCRdb stores just in-frame clones and leaves some out. Here the sample spans 150,000 to 200,000 clones, roughly 60% being singletons. The clonotype was recovered from a man in his thirties or forties with type 1 diabetes. The sample taken for sequencing was naive CD4+ T cells from blood. This rearrangement joins TRBV28 to TRBJ1-2; the D is unclear. The CDR3 coding sequence is TGTGCCAGCAGTTTCAACAGCTTTAACTATGGCTACACCTTC. Translated: CASSFNSFNYGYTF.